The 21 T cell receptor beta chains below all came from one sample that was sequenced in a study of T cell responses to AZD1222 COVID-19 vaccine. The protocol was immunoSEQ multiplex PCR, while the TCRdb copy is restricted to in-frame clones and leaves out a portion. This repertoire shows 120,000 to 150,000 clones, 88% found once; its top ten account for approximately 5.1%. The sequenced sample was peripheral blood, obtained 28 days after the second dose of the MenACWY control vaccine. The receptors derive from an adult who received the MenACWY meningococcal vaccine as a control.

V is TRBV6-4 and J is TRBJ2-2; TRBD2 matches 7 bases. The CDR3 contains 14 residues. The germline gives CDR1 MRHNA, CDR2 SNTAGT. The trim removed 2 bases at V and 3 bases at J, leaving 0 bases unmatched. CDR3 sequence: CASSDGLDTGELFF. In nucleotides, the CDR3 is TGTGCCAGCAGTGACGGACTAGACACCGGGGAGCTGTTTTTT.

V and J are TRBV30 and TRBJ1-2; D may be TRBD1 (5 bases). CDR3 length: 14 amino acids. Germline-derived CDR1 and CDR2 are GTSNPN and SVGIG (reference sequence). V lost 4 bases and J 4 bases, leaving 16 bases between the germline ends. As DNA, the CDR3 is TGTGCCTGGAAGACCCGGGACCCGGGCTATGGCTACACCTTC. Translation gives CAWKTRDPGYGYTF.

The chain has TRBV7-9 and TRBJ1-1; no clear D. CDR3 size: 13 residues. Trimming took off 8 bases at V and 0 bases at J, with 10 bases between the two ends. Germline V gives CDR1 SEHNR, CDR2 FQNEAQ (reference sequence). For the CDR3, the DNA is TGTGCCAGCCTACAAAACATGAACACTGAAGCTTTCTTT. This encodes CASLQNMNTEAFF.

This chain uses TRBV3-1 (or the pseudogene TRBV3-2) with TRBJ1-5; a possible D gene is TRBD1 (5 bases). This CDR3 is built from 13 residues. Germline V gives CDR1 LGHDT, CDR2 YNNKEL (reference sequence). The germline V and J ends were trimmed by 4 bases and 4 bases, with 8 bases remaining between them. The CDR3 nucleotides read TGTGCCAGCAGCCGACAGCTTAATCAGCCCCAGCATTTT. It specifies CASSRQLNQPQHF.

V gene TRBV6-5 combines with J gene TRBJ2-7; 7 bases fit TRBD1. CDR1 and CDR2 (germline): MNHEY, SVGAGI. This CDR3 comprises 15 residues. The trim removed 6 bases at V and 1 base at J, leaving 9 bases unmatched. Written as DNA, the CDR3 is TGTGCCAGCAGCAACGAGGGGGCTGGGTCCTACGAGCAGTACTTC. It is translated as CASSNEGAGSYEQYF.

The chain carries TRBV5-1 and TRBJ2-1; 9 bases match TRBD1. The CDR3 is 15 residues long. The germline gives CDR1 SGHRS, CDR2 YFSETQ. V shed 4 bases and J 8 bases; nucleotides not matched to a gene: 10. CDR3 protein: CASSLGQGTIDEQFF. DNA of the CDR3: TGCGCCAGCAGCCTGGGACAGGGTACGATCGATGAGCAGTTCTTC. Full variable domain (remainder filled in from reference TRBV5-1 and TRBJ2-1): KAGVTQTPRYLIKTRGQQVTLSCSPISGHRSVSWYQQTPGQGLQFLFEYFSETQRNKGNFPGRFSGRQFSNSRSEMNVSTLELGDSALYLCASSLGQGTIDEQFFGPGTRLTVL.

The J gene is TRBJ1-5, the V gene TRBV7-8; 9 bases align to TRBD1. There are 18 residues in the CDR3. The germline V gene encodes CDR1 SGHVS and CDR2 FQNEAQ. With 4 bases clipped from V and 7 bases from J, the junction kept 17 bases outside the gene matches. The chain's CDR3 is CASSSDPGQGMSGQPQHF. The CDR3 bases are TGTGCCAGCAGCTCAGACCCGGGACAGGGAATGAGTGGGCAGCCCCAGCATTTT.

CDR3: CASSLPGDYGYTF. CDR3 bases: TGTGCCAGCAGTTTGCCGGGGGACTATGGCTACACCTTC. The chain employs TRBV28 and TRBJ1-2, with D possibly TRBD1 on 5 matching bases. V was pared by 3 bases and J by 3 bases, with 8 bases between. The CDR3 is 13 amino acids. CDR1 is MDHEN and CDR2 is SYDVKM in the germline V gene.

This clone appeared a single time. The chain joins TRBV29-1 to TRBJ2-2; 11 positions match TRBD2. CDR3 length: 16 residues. Germline CDR1 is SQVTM and CDR2 is ANQGSEA. V trimming: 5 bases; J trimming: 2 bases; junction bases outside the gene matches: 7. CDR3 nucleotide sequence: TGCAGCGTTAAAACTAGCGGGGGCCCAAACACCGGGGAGCTGTTTTTT. This translates into CSVKTSGGPNTGELFF.

The chain recombines TRBV14 with TRBJ1-1, with 7 bases aligning to TRBD1. There are 14 residues in the CDR3. V trimming: 4 bases; J trimming: 6 bases; junction bases outside the gene matches: 8. CDR1 is SGHDN and CDR2 is FVKESK in the germline V gene. The CDR3: CASSPTGEMAEAFF. The CDR3, as DNA: TGTGCCAGCAGCCCCACAGGGGAAATGGCTGAAGCTTTCTTT.

The rearrangement links TRBV30 to TRBJ1-4; no reliable D call. Germline-derived CDR1 and CDR2 are GTSNPN and SVGIG (reference sequence). The length of the CDR3 is 14 residues. V was cut by 3 bases and J by 3 bases, with 11 bases left in between. The CDR3 region has the DNA TGTGCCTGGAGATACTCGAGGGCTAATGAAAAACTGTTTTTT. As protein: CAWRYSRANEKLFF.

Written as DNA, the CDR3 is TGTGCCAGCAGTGAGGGCCCTGACACCGGGGAGCTGTTTTTT. It codes for CASSEGPDTGELFF. J is TRBJ2-2 and V is TRBV2; no firm D call. Germline V gene lookup returns CDR1 SNHLY and CDR2 FYNNEI. The CDR3 runs 14 residues. The germline V and J ends were trimmed by 3 bases and 3 bases, with 8 bases remaining between them. Drawing the rest from reference TRBV2 and TRBJ2-2, the complete variable domain is EPEVTQTPSHQVTQMGQEVILRCVPISNHLYFYWYRQILGQKVEFLVSFYNNEISEKSEIFDDQFSVERPDGSNFTLKIRSTKLEDSAMYFCASSEGPDTGELFFGEGSRLTVL.

V is TRBV11-1 and J is TRBJ2-2; 10 bases are a match to TRBD1. This CDR3 comprises 13 residues. V was pared by 8 bases and J by 9 bases, with 6 bases of the junction left unmatched. CDR1 SGHAT and CDR2 FQDESV come from the germline V gene (reference sequence). The CDR3 loop reads CASQRQGARELFF. CDR3 sequence (DNA): TGTGCCAGCCAGAGACAGGGGGCTAGGGAGCTGTTTTTT. Full variable domain (rest looked up from reference TRBV11-1 and TRBJ2-2): EAEVAQSPRYKITEKSQAVAFWCDPISGHATLYWYRQILGQGPELLVQFQDESVVDDSQLPKDRFSAERLKGVDSTLKIQPAELGDSAMYLCASQRQGARELFFGEGSRLTVL.

V usage is TRBV5-1 and J usage is TRBJ2-2, with 7 bases lining up with TRBD1. CDR1 and CDR2 from the germline V gene are SGHRS and YFSETQ. With V trimmed by 6 bases and J by 6 bases, 5 bases remained unmatched. CDR3 size: 13 residues. The CDR3 loop is CASTPQGAGELFF. The CDR3, as DNA: TGCGCCAGCACGCCGCAGGGGGCCGGGGAGCTGTTTTTT.

V gene TRBV24-1 combines with J gene TRBJ2-5; TRBD1 might be the D (6 bases). V shed 6 bases and J shed 7 bases, with 11 bases lying between them. Germline CDR1 reads KGHDR; CDR2 reads SFDVKD. This CDR3 region has 12 residues. The CDR3 protein is CATSSRGRTQYF. CDR3 DNA: TGTGCCACCAGTAGCAGGGGACGGACCCAGTACTTC.

The chain employs TRBV5-4 and TRBJ2-7; maybe TRBD1 (6 bases). The V end was cut by 4 bases, the J end by 2 bases, with 10 bases between. The length of the CDR3 is 13 residues. From germline, CDR1 is SGHNT and CDR2 YYREEE (reference sequence). CDR3 amino acids: CASSVDRTYEQYF. In nucleotides, the CDR3 is TGTGCCAGCAGCGTGGACAGAACCTACGAGCAGTACTTC.

The rearrangement uses TRBV24-1 and TRBJ2-1, with D perhaps matching TRBD1 (6 bases). The CDR3 is 14 amino acids. The V end was cut by 9 bases, the J end by 6 bases, with 17 bases between. The germline V gene encodes CDR1 KGHDR and CDR2 SFDVKD. CDR3 bases: TGTGCCACCCACGCCGGAAGAGGGGGCAATGAGCAGTTCTTC. Its protein product is CATHAGRGGNEQFF.

For the CDR3, the DNA is TGTGCCAGCAGCTTCCCAGGGGTAGAGACTGAAGCTTTCTTT. It encodes CASSFPGVETEAFF. This chain joins TRBV5-6 and TRBJ1-1, with a possible D match to TRBD1 (6 bases). From germline, CDR1 is SGHDT and CDR2 YYEEEE. V was clipped by 2 bases and J by 5 bases, with 13 bases between them. The CDR3 contains 14 residues.

V gene TRBV6-6 combines with J gene TRBJ2-7; no clear D. The germline V gene has CDR1 MNHNY and CDR2 SVGAGI (reference sequence). This CDR3 contains 15 residues. V was shortened by 7 bases and J by 5 bases, with 21 bases between the two germline ends. CDR3 nucleotide sequence: TGTGCCAGCACCCTAGGACCCTTACGTAGCCACGAGCAGTACTTC. Translating it yields CASTLGPLRSHEQYF.

This chain links TRBV9 with TRBJ1-5; 7 bases agree with TRBD1. The V gene end was trimmed by 4 bases and the J gene end by 6 bases; junction bases not matched to a gene: 7. This CDR3 is 14 amino acids long. Germline assignment: CDR1 SGDLS and CDR2 YYNGEE. The CDR3 reads CASSRGQGGQPQHF. CDR3 nucleotide sequence: TGTGCCAGCAGCCGGGGGCAGGGGGGTCAGCCCCAGCATTTT.

J is TRBJ1-6 and V is TRBV7-9, with D uncertain. V dropped 4 bases and J dropped 4 bases, with 8 bases sitting between them. The V gene's germline CDR1 is SEHNR and CDR2 FQNEAQ (reference sequence). This CDR3 contains 14 residues. CDR3 bases: TGTGCCAGCAGCTGGACGGATTATAATTCACCCCTCCACTTT. Protein sequence: CASSWTDYNSPLHF.